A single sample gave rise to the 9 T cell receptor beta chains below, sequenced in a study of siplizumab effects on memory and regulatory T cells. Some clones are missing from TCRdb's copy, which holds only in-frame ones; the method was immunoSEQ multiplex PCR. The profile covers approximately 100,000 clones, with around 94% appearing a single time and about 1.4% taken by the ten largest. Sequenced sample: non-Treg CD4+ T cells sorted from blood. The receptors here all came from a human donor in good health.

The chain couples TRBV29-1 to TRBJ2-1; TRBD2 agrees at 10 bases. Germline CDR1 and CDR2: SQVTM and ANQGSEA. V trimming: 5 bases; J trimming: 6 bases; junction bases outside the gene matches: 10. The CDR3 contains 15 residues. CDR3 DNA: TGCAGCGTTCTAACCGGGACTAGCGCTTCCAATGAGCAGTTCTTC. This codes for CSVLTGTSASNEQFF.

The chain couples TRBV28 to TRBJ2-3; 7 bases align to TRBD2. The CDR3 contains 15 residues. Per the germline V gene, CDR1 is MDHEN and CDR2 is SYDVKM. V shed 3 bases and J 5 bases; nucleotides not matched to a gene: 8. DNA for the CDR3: TGTGCCAGCAGTTTGGCGGGAGCGGGTGAAGATACGCAGTATTTT. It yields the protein CASSLAGAGEDTQYF.

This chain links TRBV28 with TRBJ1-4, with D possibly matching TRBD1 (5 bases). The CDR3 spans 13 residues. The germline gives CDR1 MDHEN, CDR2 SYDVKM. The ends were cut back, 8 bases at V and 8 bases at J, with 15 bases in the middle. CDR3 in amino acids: CASERGGEEKLFF. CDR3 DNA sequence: TGTGCCAGCGAAAGGGGAGGGGAGGAAAAACTGTTTTTT. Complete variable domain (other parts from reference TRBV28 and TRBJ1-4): DVKVTQSSRYLVKRTGEKVFLECVQDMDHENMFWYRQDPGLGLRLIYFSYDVKMKEKGDIPEGYSVSREKKERFSLILESASTNQTSMYLCASERGGEEKLFFGSGTQLSVL.

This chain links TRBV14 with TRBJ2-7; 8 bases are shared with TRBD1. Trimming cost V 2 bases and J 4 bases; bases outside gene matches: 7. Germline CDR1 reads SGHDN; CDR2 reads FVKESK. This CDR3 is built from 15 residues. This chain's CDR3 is CASSQFLDRGYEQYF. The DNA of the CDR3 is TGTGCCAGCAGCCAATTTCTCGACAGGGGTTACGAGCAGTACTTC.

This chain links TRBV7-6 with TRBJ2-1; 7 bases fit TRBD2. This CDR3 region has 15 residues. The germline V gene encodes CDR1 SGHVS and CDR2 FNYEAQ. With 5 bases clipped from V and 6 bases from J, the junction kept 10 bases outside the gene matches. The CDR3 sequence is CASSPPGEGLNEQFF. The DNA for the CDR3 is TGTGCCAGCAGCCCTCCGGGGGAGGGCCTCAATGAGCAGTTCTTC. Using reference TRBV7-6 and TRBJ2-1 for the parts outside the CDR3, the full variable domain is GAGVSQSPRYKVTKRGQDVALRCDPISGHVSLYWYRQALGQGPEFLTYFNYEAQQDKSGLPNDRFSAERPEGSISTLTIQRTEQRDSAMYRCASSPPGEGLNEQFFGPGTRLTVL.

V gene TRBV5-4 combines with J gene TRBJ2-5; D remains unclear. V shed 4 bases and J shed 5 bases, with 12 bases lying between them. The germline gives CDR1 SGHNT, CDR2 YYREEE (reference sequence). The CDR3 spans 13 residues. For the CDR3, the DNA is TGTGCCAGCAGCCCACAGTATTTGGAGACCCAGTACTTC. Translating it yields CASSPQYLETQYF.

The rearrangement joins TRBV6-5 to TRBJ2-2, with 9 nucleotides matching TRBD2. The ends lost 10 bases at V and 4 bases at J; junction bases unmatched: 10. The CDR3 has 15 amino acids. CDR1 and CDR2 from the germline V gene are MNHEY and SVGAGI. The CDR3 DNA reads TGTGCCACCGAAAAGGGCGGGAGGGCCACCGGGGAGCTGTTTTTT. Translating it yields CATEKGGRATGELFF.

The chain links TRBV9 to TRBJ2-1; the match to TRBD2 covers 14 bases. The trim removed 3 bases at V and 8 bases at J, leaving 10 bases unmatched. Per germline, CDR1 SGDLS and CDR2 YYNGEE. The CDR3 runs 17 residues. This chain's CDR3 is CASSAEGLAGAWDEQFF. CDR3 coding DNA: TGTGCCAGCAGCGCGGAGGGACTAGCGGGAGCTTGGGATGAGCAGTTCTTC.

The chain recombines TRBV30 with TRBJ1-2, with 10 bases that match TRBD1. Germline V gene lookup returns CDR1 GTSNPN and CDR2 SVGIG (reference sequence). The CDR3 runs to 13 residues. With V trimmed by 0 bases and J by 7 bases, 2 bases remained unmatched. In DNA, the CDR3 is TGTGCCTGGAGTGTGGACAGGGGGGGTGGCTACACCTTC. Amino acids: CAWSVDRGGGYTF.